This T cell receptor beta chain emerged from a study of identical twins. Study-wide findings and caveats: Among monozygotic twins, out-of-frame TCR alpha sharing exceeded what models predicted. Its conclusions, products of cross-sectional statistical analysis, did not come from following the same donors.

J was trimmed by 4 bases and V by 3 bases; bases with no gene match: 5. Germline V gene lookup returns CDR1 KGHSH and CDR2 LQKENI. This CDR3 contains 14 residues. As for this clonotype: Its specificity is unknown.

Each CDR3 protein is one row after TCRdb ran MiXCR on the 5' RACE reads. The sample holds roughly 720,000 distinct CDR3 sequences; 18% are singletons and the top ten take about an eighth. This sample also appeared in a second study, on T cells expressing NK-cell markers. This second study says: Dominant NKG2C+ clonotype frequencies of about 1.0-7.0% of CD8+ T cells were measured in more than 5 donors. Leadership of the CD3+CD56-NKG2C+ fraction also belonged to these clonotypes in several donors.

The sequence derives from a woman aged 18-30 years in good health. This chain uses TRBV18 with TRBJ1-1; 7 nucleotides match TRBD1. Sample: PBMCs. CDR3 loop: CASSPARTGTEAFF. The CDR3 DNA follows: TGTGCCAGCTCACCCGCAAGGACAGGCACTGAAGCTTTCTTT.